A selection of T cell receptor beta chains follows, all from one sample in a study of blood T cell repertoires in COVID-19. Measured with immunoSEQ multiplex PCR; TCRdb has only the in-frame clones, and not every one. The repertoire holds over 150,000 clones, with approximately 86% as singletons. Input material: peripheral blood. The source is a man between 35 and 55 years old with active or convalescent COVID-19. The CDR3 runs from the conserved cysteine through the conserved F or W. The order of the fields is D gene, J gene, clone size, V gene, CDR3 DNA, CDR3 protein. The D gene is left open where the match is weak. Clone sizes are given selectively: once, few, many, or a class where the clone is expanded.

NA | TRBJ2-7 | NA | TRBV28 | TGTGCCAGCAGTTTGTACGGCTACGAGCAGTACTTC | CASSLYGYEQYF
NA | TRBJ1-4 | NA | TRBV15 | TGTGCCACCAGCAGCAGGTCGGCTGAAAAACTGTTTTTT | CATSSRSAEKLFF
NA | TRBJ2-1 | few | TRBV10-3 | TGTGCCATCACTCCCGGGCGGGGACAGTACAATGAGCAGTTCTTC | CAITPGRGQYNEQFF
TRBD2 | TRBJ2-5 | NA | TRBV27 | TGTGCCAGCAGTCCCGGGGGGAGCCAAGAGACCCAGTACTTC | CASSPGGSQETQYF
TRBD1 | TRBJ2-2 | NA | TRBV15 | TGTGCCACCCGCCAGACAGGGGTTTTCGGGGAGCTGTTTTTT | CATRQTGVFGELFF
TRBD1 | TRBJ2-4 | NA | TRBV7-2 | TGTGCCAGCAGCTTAGGACAGGGGGGGCAAAACATTCAGTACTTC | CASSLGQGGQNIQYF
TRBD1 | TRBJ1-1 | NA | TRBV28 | TGTGCCAGCACCTACGCATCAGGGGGCACTGAAGCTTTCTTT | CASTYASGGTEAFF
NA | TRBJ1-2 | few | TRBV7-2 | TGTGCCAGCAGCTTAACTGGGAGGGGCTACACCTTC | CASSLTGRGYTF
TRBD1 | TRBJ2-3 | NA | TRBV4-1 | TGCGCCAGCAGCCCTAGACAGGGGATCGACACAGATACGCAGTATTTT | CASSPRQGIDTDTQYF
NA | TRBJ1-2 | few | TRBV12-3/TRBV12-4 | TGTGCCAGCAGTTTAACGCAGTCTGGCTACACCTTC | CASSLTQSGYTF
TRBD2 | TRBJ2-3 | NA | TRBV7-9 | TGTGCCAGCAGCTTTTTGGCTAGCGGGGATGGGACAGATACGCAGTATTTT | CASSFLASGDGTDTQYF
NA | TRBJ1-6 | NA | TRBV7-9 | TGTGCCAGCAGCTTAAGACAGCGAAATTCACCCCTCCACTTT | CASSLRQRNSPLHF
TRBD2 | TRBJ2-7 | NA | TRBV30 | TGTGCCTGGAGCTCACTAGCGGGGGGAAACGAGCAGTACTTC | CAWSSLAGGNEQYF
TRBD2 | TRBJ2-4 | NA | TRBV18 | TGTGCCAGCTCACCCCGCCGGACTAGCGGGGGGCCGGGAAACATTCAGTACTTC | CASSPRRTSGGPGNIQYF
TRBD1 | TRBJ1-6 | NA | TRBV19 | TGTGCCAGTACGGGGCAGGGGGCCCCAAGTACCCTCCACTTT | CASTGQGAPSTLHF
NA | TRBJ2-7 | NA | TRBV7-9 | TGTGCCAGTAGGGCAGGGGCAACCTACGAGCAGTACTTC | CASRAGATYEQYF
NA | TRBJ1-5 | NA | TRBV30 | TGTGCCTGGGGAAGAGAGGGGGGCAATCAGCCCCAGCATTTT | CAWGREGGNQPQHF
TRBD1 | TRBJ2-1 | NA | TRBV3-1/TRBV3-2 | TGTGCCAGCAGCCAATCGGACAGGGGGGAATTCTTC | CASSQSDRGEFF
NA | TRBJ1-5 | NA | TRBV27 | TGTGCCAGCAGTCGAGACGGACACAATCAGCCCCAGCATTTT | CASSRDGHNQPQHF
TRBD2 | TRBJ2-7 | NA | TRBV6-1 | TGTGCCAGCAGTGAAGGAGCGGGGCGAAACTACGAGCAGTACTTC | CASSEGAGRNYEQYF
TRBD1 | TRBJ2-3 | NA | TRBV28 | TGTGCCAGCAGTATTACAGGGGCAGATACGCAGTATTTT | CASSITGADTQYF
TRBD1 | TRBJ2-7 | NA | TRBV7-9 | TGTGCCAGCAGCCCATCTACCGGACAGGGGGCGAAGTACGAGCAGTACTTC | CASSPSTGQGAKYEQYF
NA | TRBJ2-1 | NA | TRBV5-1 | TGCGCCAGCAGCTTGGGGGGCGACTACAATGAGCAGTTCTTC | CASSLGGDYNEQFF
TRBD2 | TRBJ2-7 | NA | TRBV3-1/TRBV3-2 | TGTGCCAGCAGCCAAACTAGCGGCCACTACGAGCAGTACTTC | CASSQTSGHYEQYF
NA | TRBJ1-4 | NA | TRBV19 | TGTGCCAGTAGTTACGGAGATGAAAAACTGTTTTTT | CASSYGDEKLFF
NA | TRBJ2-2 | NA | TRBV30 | TGTGCCTGGAGCAGGGGCGCGGGCACCGGGGAGCTGTTTTTT | CAWSRGAGTGELFF
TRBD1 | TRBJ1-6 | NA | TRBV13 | TGTGCCAGCAGCGGACAGGAGCGTAATTCACCCCTCCACTTT | CASSGQERNSPLHF
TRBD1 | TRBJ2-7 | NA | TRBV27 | TGTGCCAGCAGTTTACAGGGGGTGGTAAACGAGCAGTACTTC | CASSLQGVVNEQYF
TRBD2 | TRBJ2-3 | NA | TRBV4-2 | TGTGCCAGCAGCCAAGACCCGGGCGGGGGGGCCACTCCCGATACGCAGTATTTT | CASSQDPGGGATPDTQYF
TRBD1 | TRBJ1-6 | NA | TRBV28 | TGTGCCAGCAGTCCAACGGACAGGGATTATAATTCACCCCTCCACTTT | CASSPTDRDYNSPLHF
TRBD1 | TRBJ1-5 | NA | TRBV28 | TGTGCCAGTCAGACAGGGGGGAGCAGTCAGCCCCAGCATTTT | CASQTGGSSQPQHF
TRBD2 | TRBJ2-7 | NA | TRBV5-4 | TGTGCCAGCAGCACGGAGCGGGGTCCCTCCTACGAGCAGTACTTC | CASSTERGPSYEQYF
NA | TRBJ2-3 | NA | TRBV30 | TGTGCATCCGGGGAGGACAAATACACAGATACGCAGTATTTT | CASGEDKYTDTQYF
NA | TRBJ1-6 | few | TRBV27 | TGTGCCAGCAGTTTAGGATCGGTCGGCAGGGCTAATAATTCACCCCTCCACTTT | CASSLGSVGRANNSPLHF
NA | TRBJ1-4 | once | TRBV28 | TGTGCCTCCAGTTTATCCGGGGTCGGAACCGGGAAAAAACTGTTTTTT | CASSLSGVGTGKKLFF
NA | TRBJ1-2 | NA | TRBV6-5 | TGTGCCAGCTTGAAGAAAGGGGGAATTAACTATGGCTACACCTTC | CASLKKGGINYGYTF
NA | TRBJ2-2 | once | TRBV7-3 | TGTGCCAGCAGCTTAGTACGGGACACCGGGGAGCTGTTTTTT | CASSLVRDTGELFF
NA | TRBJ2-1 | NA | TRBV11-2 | TGTGCCAGCAGCTTAGATAGGCCGGGACTCCTATACAATGAGCAGTTCTTC | CASSLDRPGLLYNEQFF
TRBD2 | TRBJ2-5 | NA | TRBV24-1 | TGTGCCACCAGTGATTTTAGCGGGGGGGAGACCCAGTACTTC | CATSDFSGGETQYF
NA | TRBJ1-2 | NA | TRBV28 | TGTGCCAGCAGTTTAGACCCCGACAGTTCCCTTAACTATGGCTACACCTTC | CASSLDPDSSLNYGYTF
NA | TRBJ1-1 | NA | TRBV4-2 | TGTGCCAGCAGCCGCAACAGGGCTGACACTGAAGCTTTCTTT | CASSRNRADTEAFF
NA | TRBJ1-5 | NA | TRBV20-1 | TGCAGTGCTAGTCCCGGGGGGGGCCAGCCCCAGCATTTT | CSASPGGGQPQHF
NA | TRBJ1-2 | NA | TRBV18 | TGTGCCAGCTCACCAGGTGGGGCAGGGAACTATGGCTACACCTTC | CASSPGGAGNYGYTF
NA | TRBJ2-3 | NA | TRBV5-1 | TGCGCCAGGGGAGGGGACAATCCTAGCACAGATACGCAGTATTTT | CARGGDNPSTDTQYF
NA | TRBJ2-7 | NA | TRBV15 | TGTGCCACCAGCAGAGATCGCGGGGGCACGTACGAGCAGTACTTC | CATSRDRGGTYEQYF
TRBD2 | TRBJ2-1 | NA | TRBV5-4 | TGTGCCAGCAGCCCGCGGGGGGGCGCCTACAATGAGCAGTTCTTC | CASSPRGGAYNEQFF
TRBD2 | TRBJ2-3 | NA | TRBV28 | TGTGCCAGCAGCTCCCCCAGCGGGGGGGCTACAGATACGCAGTATTTT | CASSSPSGGATDTQYF
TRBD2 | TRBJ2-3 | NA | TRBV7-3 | TGTGCCAGCAGCCCCCGCGGGAGGATAGCGGGGGGGCCAGATACGCAGTATTTT | CASSPRGRIAGGPDTQYF
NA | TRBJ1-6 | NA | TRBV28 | TGTGCCAGCAGATTCCTGCCTCAGGGCTACAATTCCTCACCCCTCCACTTT | CASRFLPQGYNSSPLHF
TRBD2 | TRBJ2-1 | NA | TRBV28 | TGTGCCAGCAGTGGATACAGCGGGGGGACGTACAATGAGCAGTTCTTC | CASSGYSGGTYNEQFF
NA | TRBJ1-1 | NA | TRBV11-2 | TGTGCCAGCAGCTTAGGGCAGATGAACACTGAAGCTTTCTTT | CASSLGQMNTEAFF
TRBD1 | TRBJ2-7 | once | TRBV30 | TGTGCCTGGAGGTACAGGGGGCAAGACGAGCAGTACTTC | CAWRYRGQDEQYF
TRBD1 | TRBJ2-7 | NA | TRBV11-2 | TGTGCCAGCAGCAGCCCGGGACAGGGGCCCTACGAGCAGTACTTC | CASSSPGQGPYEQYF
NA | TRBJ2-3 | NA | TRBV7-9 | TGTGCCAGCAGCTTGGTAAGGGGGGGGGCCACAGATACGCAGTATTTT | CASSLVRGGATDTQYF
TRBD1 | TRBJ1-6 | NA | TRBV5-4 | TGTGCCAGCAGCTTGCAGGGGGCGGACTCACCCCTCCACTTT | CASSLQGADSPLHF